The sample holds one count of the clone carrying this T cell receptor beta chain. The sample originates from a study of blood T cell repertoires in COVID-19. Germline CDR1 reads SNHLY; CDR2 reads FYNNEI. The CDR3 is 16 residues long. V lost 6 bases, J lost 7 bases, and 13 bases stayed unmatched. Generated by immunoSEQ multiplex PCR, the TCRdb table keeps only in-frame clones and is missing some. The repertoire consists of roughly 320,000 clones, with 85% to 90% occurring once and the leading ten covering 3.5% to 4.5%. The genes are TRBV2 and TRBJ2-5; 11 bases are shared with TRBD2. Sample: PBMCs or T cells enriched from blood (not recorded which). The clonotype comes from a man in his thirties or forties who had recovered from COVID-19. CDR3: CASRGGLAGGLVTQYF. The CDR3 region has the DNA TGTGCCAGCAGGGGGGGGCTAGCGGGAGGCCTGGTGACCCAGTACTTC.